Presented here are 6 T cell receptor beta chains from one specimen sequenced in a study of T cell responses to AZD1222 COVID-19 vaccine. Repertoires were generated with immunoSEQ multiplex PCR, while TCRdb's copy carries only in-frame clones and drops some. The sample holds tens of thousands of clones, around 87% seen once. The sample was peripheral blood, taken on day 0 of AZD1222 vaccination. These receptors were collected from an adult in good health.

The chain couples TRBV5-1 to TRBJ2-7; maybe TRBD2 (6 bases). Germline CDR1 SGHRS, CDR2 YFSETQ. This CDR3 has 14 residues. V was cut by 4 bases and J by 5 bases, with 16 bases left in between. The CDR3 region is CASSPLSGVDEQYF. In nucleotides, the CDR3 is TGCGCCAGCAGCCCCCTTAGCGGCGTCGACGAGCAGTACTTC.

The chain is built from TRBV28 and TRBJ1-3; no clear D. This CDR3 has 13 amino acids. Trimming removed 8 bases at V and 1 base at J, with 9 bases between. Germline V gene sequence: CDR1 MDHEN, CDR2 SYDVKM. This CDR3 reads CASHYASGNTIYF. CDR3 in DNA: TGTGCCAGCCACTATGCTTCTGGAAACACCATATATTTT. Full variable domain (outside the CDR3, taken from reference TRBV28 and TRBJ1-3): DVKVTQSSRYLVKRTGEKVFLECVQDMDHENMFWYRQDPGLGLRLIYFSYDVKMKEKGDIPEGYSVSREKKERFSLILESASTNQTSMYLCASHYASGNTIYFGEGSWLTVV.

The chain has TRBV5-1 and TRBJ1-2, with 7 bases lining up with TRBD1. The CDR3 is 15 amino acids. The ends lost 9 bases at V and 5 bases at J; junction bases unmatched: 16. Looked up from germline, CDR1 is SGHRS and CDR2 is YFSETQ. CDR3 coding DNA: TGCGCCACCAAGACAGGGCCTTCCCTTCCATATGGCTACACCTTC. The encoded protein is CATKTGPSLPYGYTF.

The chain couples TRBV9 to TRBJ2-5; D ambiguous. The CDR3 length is 14 residues. The V and J ends lost 4 bases and 5 bases respectively, with 15 bases between them. CDR1 is SGDLS, CDR2 YYNGEE, per germline. Written as DNA, the CDR3 is TGTGCCAGCAGCACGGACCCGTTTGGGGAGACCCAGTACTTC. Its translation: CASSTDPFGETQYF.

The gene calls are TRBV11-3 and TRBJ2-2, with 8 bases lining up with TRBD2. Germline V CDR1 and CDR2: SGHNT, YENEEA. CDR3 length: 19 amino acids. V lost 5 bases, J lost 5 bases, and 19 bases stayed unmatched. CDR3 nucleotide sequence: TGTGCCAGCAGCCCGAACGAGATTAGCGGGGCTCAGGGGACCGGGGAGCTGTTTTTT. It codes for CASSPNEISGAQGTGELFF.

The V gene is TRBV18, the J gene TRBJ1-2; perhaps TRBD1 as D (5 bases). The CDR3 has 14 amino acids. Trimming removed 2 bases from V and 6 bases from J, with 13 bases in between. CDR1 is KGHSH, CDR2 LQKENI, per germline. The CDR3 nucleotides read TGTGCCAGCTCACCAGGAGCAGGGTTCGATGGCTACACCTTC. It is translated as CASSPGAGFDGYTF.